These T cell receptor beta chains were read from a single sample in a study of OX40 agonist ivuxolimab in advanced cancers. The protocol was immunoSEQ multiplex PCR, while the TCRdb copy is restricted to in-frame clones and leaves out a portion. The sample lists 40,000 to 50,000 clones; around 90% were seen once. Here the sequenced sample was CD4+ or CD8+ T cells sorted from blood, taken in a trial of the OX40 agonist ivuxolimab. The receptors stem from an adult with an advanced solid tumor such as melanoma, head and neck, liver or kidney cancer. Both conserved end residues are part of each CDR3. A D gene is named only where the DNA matches it firmly. The size field is filled for only some rows; it gives once, few, many or a size class.

v_gene	d_gene	abundance	j_gene	CDR3nt	CDR3aa
TRBV2	-	-	TRBJ1-6	TGTGCCAGCAGGGCAGGGACCAGCGGACCCCTCCACTTT	CASRAGTSGPLHF
TRBV5-1	-	-	TRBJ1-2	TGCGCCAGCAGCTTGGGGCCAGATAACTATGGCTACACCTTC	CASSLGPDNYGYTF
TRBV13	-	-	TRBJ2-7	TGTGCCAGCAGCGCATCGTTTGGGAGCGAGCAGTACTTC	CASSASFGSEQYF
TRBV6-1	TRBD1	-	TRBJ1-2	TGTGCCAGCAGCCGGGACAGTAACTATGGCTACACCTTC	CASSRDSNYGYTF
TRBV7-9	-	-	TRBJ2-2	TGTGCCAGCAGCTGGGAAGGGACCGGGGAGCTGTTTTTT	CASSWEGTGELFF
TRBV18	-	-	TRBJ2-1	TGTGCCAGCTCACTCGGACAAAATTACAATGAGCAGTTCTTC	CASSLGQNYNEQFF
TRBV4-1	TRBD1	-	TRBJ1-2	TGCGCCAGCAGCCAAGGGACAGGATACTATGGCTACACCTTC	CASSQGTGYYGYTF
TRBV11-3	-	once	TRBJ2-1	TGTGCCAGCAGCTTATATTCAGGGGATACCTACAATGAGCAGTTCTTC	CASSLYSGDTYNEQFF
TRBV27	TRBD1	-	TRBJ2-7	TGTGCCAGCAAAATAACAGGGGTCGAGCAGTACTTC	CASKITGVEQYF
TRBV5-4	TRBD1	once	TRBJ2-7	TGTGCCAGCAGCACCGGGACAGGGGCCGGCGAGCAGTACTTC	CASSTGTGAGEQYF
TRBV13	TRBD1	-	TRBJ1-1	TGTGCCAGCAGCTCTCCCGGGGTCGCCCAGGGGGCTCGGACTGAAGCTTTCTTT	CASSSPGVAQGARTEAFF
TRBV7-6	-	once	TRBJ1-5	TGTGCCAGCAGCTTAGAGGGGCGGTGGGGTCAGCCCCAGCATTTT	CASSLEGRWGQPQHF
TRBV30	-	-	TRBJ1-4	TGTGCCTGGAGTGTAGCGGGGTCAAATAATGAAAAACTGTTTTTT	CAWSVAGSNNEKLFF
TRBV7-2	-	-	TRBJ1-2	TGTGCCAGCAGCGGTCAGAACTATGGCTACACCTTC	CASSGQNYGYTF
TRBV6-1	-	-	TRBJ1-1	TGTGCCAGTCAGCCGAACACTGAAGCTTTCTTT	CASQPNTEAFF
TRBV18	TRBD1	-	TRBJ2-2	TGTGCCAGCTCGCCGACGGCAGTGACAGGGGCGAACACCGGGGAGCTGTTTTTT	CASSPTAVTGANTGELFF
TRBV10-3	TRBD2	-	TRBJ2-3	TGTGCCATCAGCTCCGGGACTAGCGGCACAGATACGCAGTATTTT	CAISSGTSGTDTQYF
TRBV9	TRBD1	-	TRBJ2-3	TGTGCCAGCAGCGTAACAGGGGCTGAAGATACGCAGTATTTT	CASSVTGAEDTQYF
TRBV7-2	-	-	TRBJ1-2	TGTGCCAGCAGCTTAGGCTCGGGGTTCGATGGCTACACCTTC	CASSLGSGFDGYTF
TRBV6-1	-	-	TRBJ2-3	TGTGCCACATACGAGGTGGGAACTAGCACAGATACGCAGTATTTT	CATYEVGTSTDTQYF
TRBV7-3	-	-	TRBJ1-1	TGTGCCAGCAGCTTAACGGGGGGGAACACTGAAGCTTTCTTT	CASSLTGGNTEAFF
TRBV29-1	-	-	TRBJ2-5	TGCAGCGTCCTGCGGGACTCGGGAGAGACCCAGTACTTC	CSVLRDSGETQYF
TRBV11-3	-	once	TRBJ2-1	TGTGCCAGCAGCTTAGAAGGGACTGACTACAATGAGCAGTTCTTC	CASSLEGTDYNEQFF
TRBV5-1	-	-	TRBJ2-2	TGCGCCAGCAGCTTGGCCGAAGGGAACACCGGGGAGCTGTTTTTT	CASSLAEGNTGELFF
TRBV27	TRBD2	-	TRBJ2-3	TGTGCCAGCAATGAAGCGGGGGGTCGTGCTAGCACAGATACGCAGTATTTT	CASNEAGGRASTDTQYF
TRBV7-6	TRBD2	-	TRBJ2-2	TGTGCCAGCAGCTCCTGGACCCCGGGACTAGTTCCCGGGGAGCTGTTTTTT	CASSSWTPGLVPGELFF
TRBV11-2	-	-	TRBJ1-1	TGTGCCAGCAGCACTGACCGGCGGGCTTTCTTT	CASSTDRRAFF
TRBV5-4	-	-	TRBJ2-6	TGTGCCAGCAGCTTGAGGAGCTCTGGGGCCAACGTCCTGACTTTC	CASSLRSSGANVLTF
TRBV7-3	-	-	TRBJ1-2	TGTGCCAGCAGCTTAGGCGCAGCTAACTATGGCTACACCTTC	CASSLGAANYGYTF
TRBV28	-	-	TRBJ2-4	TGTGCCAGCAATTCCTTTTCCCACGCCAAAAACATTCAGTACTTC	CASNSFSHAKNIQYF
TRBV7-9	-	-	TRBJ1-1	TGTGCCAGCAGCTTAGATGAAGACTTTGAAGCTTTCTTT	CASSLDEDFEAFF
TRBV25-1	-	-	TRBJ2-1	TGTGCCAGCAGTGAGCAGGTTGGGCCTATGAATGAGCAGTTCTTC	CASSEQVGPMNEQFF
TRBV7-2	TRBD1	-	TRBJ1-5	TGTGCCAGCAGACAAGGACAGGGCCAGCCCCAGCATTTT	CASRQGQGQPQHF
TRBV10-3	TRBD1	-	TRBJ2-3	TGTGCCACTGCCGGGACAGGGGTCACAGATACGCAGTATTTT	CATAGTGVTDTQYF
TRBV7-2	TRBD1	-	TRBJ2-7	TGTGCCAGCAGCAGGGACAGGCTGTACGAGCAGTACTTC	CASSRDRLYEQYF
TRBV6-1	TRBD2	-	TRBJ2-2	TGTGCCAGCAGGGTCAGCGGGGCCACCGGGGAGCTGTTTTTT	CASRVSGATGELFF
TRBV7-9	-	-	TRBJ1-2	TGTGCCAGCAGCTTAGGAGGCCCTATGGGAGGCTACACCTTC	CASSLGGPMGGYTF
TRBV5-1	-	-	TRBJ2-2	TGCGCCAGCAGCTTGGCCGGGTACACCGGGGAGCTGTTTTTT	CASSLAGYTGELFF
TRBV7-2	-	-	TRBJ2-3	TGTGCCAGCAGCCCCTGGCTTGGGGGCGGCACAGATACGCAGTATTTT	CASSPWLGGGTDTQYF
TRBV11-3	-	-	TRBJ2-7	TGTGCCAGCAGCTCGAGGGGACGCAGTTACGAGCAGTACTTC	CASSSRGRSYEQYF
TRBV27	TRBD1	-	TRBJ1-2	TGTGCCAGCAGTTTGGGGACCACAGGGGATGGCGGCTACACCTTC	CASSLGTTGDGGYTF
TRBV7-9	-	-	TRBJ2-1	TGTGCCAGCAGCTCCCGAGCGAGGAGCTCCTACAATGAGCAGTTCTTC	CASSSRARSSYNEQFF
TRBV4-1	-	-	TRBJ1-2	TGCGCCAGCAGCCAAGAACCCCCGGGACGCACAGTTAGGGGCTACACCTTC	CASSQEPPGRTVRGYTF
TRBV27	TRBD1	medium-sized	TRBJ1-5	TGTGCCAGCAGTTCCCAACAGGGGAGGTTGGGCAATCAGCCCCAGCATTTT	CASSSQQGRLGNQPQHF
TRBV7-6	TRBD2	few	TRBJ2-2	TGTGCCAGCAGCTTACACCCCGGTGCGGGGGCCGGGGAGCTGTTTTTT	CASSLHPGAGAGELFF